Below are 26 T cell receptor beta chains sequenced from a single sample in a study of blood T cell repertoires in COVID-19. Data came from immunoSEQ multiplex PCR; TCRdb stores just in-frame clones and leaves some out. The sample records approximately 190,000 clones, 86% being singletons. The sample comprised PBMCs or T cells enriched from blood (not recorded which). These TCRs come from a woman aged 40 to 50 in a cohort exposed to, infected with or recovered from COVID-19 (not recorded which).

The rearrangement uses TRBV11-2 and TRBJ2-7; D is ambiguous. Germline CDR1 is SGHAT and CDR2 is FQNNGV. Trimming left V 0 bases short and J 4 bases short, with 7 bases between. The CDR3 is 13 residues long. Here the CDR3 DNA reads TGTGCCAGCAGCTTAGATCCGGGTTACGAGCAGTACTTC. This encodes CASSLDPGYEQYF.

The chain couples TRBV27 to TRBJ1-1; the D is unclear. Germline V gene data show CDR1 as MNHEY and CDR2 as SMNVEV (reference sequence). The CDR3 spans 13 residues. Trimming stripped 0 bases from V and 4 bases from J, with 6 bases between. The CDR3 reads CASSLSGPTEAFF. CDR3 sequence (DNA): TGTGCCAGCAGTTTATCGGGCCCCACTGAAGCTTTCTTT.

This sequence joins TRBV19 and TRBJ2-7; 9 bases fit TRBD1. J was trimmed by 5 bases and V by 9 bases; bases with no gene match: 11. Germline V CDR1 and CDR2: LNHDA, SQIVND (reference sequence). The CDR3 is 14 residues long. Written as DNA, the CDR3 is TGTGCCAGCACTCCCGGGACAGGGTATCACGAGCAGTACTTC. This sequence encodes CASTPGTGYHEQYF.

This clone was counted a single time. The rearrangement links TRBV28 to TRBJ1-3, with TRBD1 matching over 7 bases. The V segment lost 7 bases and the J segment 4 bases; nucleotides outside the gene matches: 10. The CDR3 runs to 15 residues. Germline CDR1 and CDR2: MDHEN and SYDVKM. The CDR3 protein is CASTFQGGMGNTIYF. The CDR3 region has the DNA TGTGCCAGCACCTTCCAGGGGGGCATGGGAAACACCATATATTTT.

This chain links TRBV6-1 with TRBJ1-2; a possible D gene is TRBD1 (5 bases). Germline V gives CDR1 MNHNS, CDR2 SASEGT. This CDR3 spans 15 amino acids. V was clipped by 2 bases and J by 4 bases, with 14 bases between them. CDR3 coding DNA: TGTGCCAGCAGTGAATTTTTGGACATCCGCTATGGCTACACCTTC. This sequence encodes CASSEFLDIRYGYTF.

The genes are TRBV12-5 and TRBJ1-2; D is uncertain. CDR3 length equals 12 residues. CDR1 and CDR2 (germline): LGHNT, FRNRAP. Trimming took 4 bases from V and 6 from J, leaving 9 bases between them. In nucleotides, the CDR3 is TGTGCTAGTGGTTCCCGGGGTCATGGCTACACCTTC. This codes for CASGSRGHGYTF.

The CDR3 loop reads CASRPPALRESGANVLTF. DNA for the CDR3: TGCGCCAGCAGACCGCCGGCTCTCCGGGAGTCTGGGGCCAACGTCCTGACTTTC. The chain employs TRBV5-1 and TRBJ2-6; tentatively, D is TRBD2 (6 bases). Germline V gene sequence: CDR1 SGHRS, CDR2 YFSETQ. The CDR3 contains 18 residues. The V end was cut by 5 bases, the J end by 1 base, with 19 bases between.

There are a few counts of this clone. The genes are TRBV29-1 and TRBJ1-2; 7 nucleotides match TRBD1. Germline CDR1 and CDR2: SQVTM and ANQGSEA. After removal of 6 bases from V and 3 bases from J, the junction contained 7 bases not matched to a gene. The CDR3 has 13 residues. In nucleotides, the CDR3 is TGCAGCGTCCAGGGGGTAAAGGACTATGGCTACACCTTC. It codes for CSVQGVKDYGYTF. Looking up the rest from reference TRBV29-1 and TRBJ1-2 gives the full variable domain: SAVISQKPSRDICQRGTSLTIQCQVDSQVTMMFWYRQQPGQSLTLIATANQGSEATYESGFVIDKFPISRPNLTFSTLTVSNMSPEDSSIYLCSVQGVKDYGYTFGSGTRLTVV.

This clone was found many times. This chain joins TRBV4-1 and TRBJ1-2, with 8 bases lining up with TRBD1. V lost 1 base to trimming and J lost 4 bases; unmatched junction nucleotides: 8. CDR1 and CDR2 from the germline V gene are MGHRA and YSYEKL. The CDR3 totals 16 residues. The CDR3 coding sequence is TGCGCCAGCAGCCAAGTACTGACAGGGGCTATCTATGGCTACACCTTC. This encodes CASSQVLTGAIYGYTF.

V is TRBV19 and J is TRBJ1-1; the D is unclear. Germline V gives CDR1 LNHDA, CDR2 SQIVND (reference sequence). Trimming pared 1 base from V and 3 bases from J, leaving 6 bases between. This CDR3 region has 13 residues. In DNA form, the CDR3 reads TGTGCCAGTAGTATAGCCGGGTACACTGAAGCTTTCTTT. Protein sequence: CASSIAGYTEAFF. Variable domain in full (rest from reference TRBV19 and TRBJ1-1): DGGITQSPKYLFRKEGQNVTLSCEQNLNHDAMYWYRQDPGQGLRLIYYSQIVNDFQKGDIAEGYSVSREKKESFPLTVTSAQKNPTAFYLCASSIAGYTEAFFGQGTRLTVV.

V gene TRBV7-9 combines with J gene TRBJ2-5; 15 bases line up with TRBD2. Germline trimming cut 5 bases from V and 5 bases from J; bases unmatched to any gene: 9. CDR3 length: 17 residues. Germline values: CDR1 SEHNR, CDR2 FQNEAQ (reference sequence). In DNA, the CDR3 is TGTGCCAGCAGCGCAGGACTAGCGGGAGGGCCTCTGGAGACCCAGTACTTC. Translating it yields CASSAGLAGGPLETQYF.

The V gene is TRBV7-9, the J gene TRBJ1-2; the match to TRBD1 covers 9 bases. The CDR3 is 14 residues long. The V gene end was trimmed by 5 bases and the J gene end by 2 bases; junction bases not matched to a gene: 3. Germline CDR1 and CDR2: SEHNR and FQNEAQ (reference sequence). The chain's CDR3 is CASSRDRENYGYTF. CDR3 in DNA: TGTGCCAGCAGCCGGGACAGGGAAAACTATGGCTACACCTTC.

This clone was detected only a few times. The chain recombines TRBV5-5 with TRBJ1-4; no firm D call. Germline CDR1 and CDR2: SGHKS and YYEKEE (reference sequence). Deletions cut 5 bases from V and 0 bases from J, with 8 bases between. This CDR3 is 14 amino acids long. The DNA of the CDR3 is TGTGCCAGCAGACACATGACAACTAATGAAAAACTGTTTTTT. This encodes CASRHMTTNEKLFF.

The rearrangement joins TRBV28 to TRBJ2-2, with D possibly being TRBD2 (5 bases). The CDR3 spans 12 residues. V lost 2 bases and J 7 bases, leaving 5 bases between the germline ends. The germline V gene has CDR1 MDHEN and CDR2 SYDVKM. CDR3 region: CASSLRGGELFF. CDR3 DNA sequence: TGTGCCAGCAGTTTACGGGGCGGGGAGCTGTTTTTT.

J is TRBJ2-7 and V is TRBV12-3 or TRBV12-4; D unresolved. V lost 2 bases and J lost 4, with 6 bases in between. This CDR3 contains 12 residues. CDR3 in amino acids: CASSLTGYEQYF. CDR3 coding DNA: TGTGCCAGCAGTTTAACCGGTTACGAGCAGTACTTC.

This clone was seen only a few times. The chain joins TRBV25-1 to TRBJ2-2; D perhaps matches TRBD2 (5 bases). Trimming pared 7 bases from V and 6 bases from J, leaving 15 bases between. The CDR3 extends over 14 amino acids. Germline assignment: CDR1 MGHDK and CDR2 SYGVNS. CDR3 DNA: TGTGCCAGCACCCCTGGTACTAGGGCCGGGGAGCTGTTTTTT. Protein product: CASTPGTRAGELFF.

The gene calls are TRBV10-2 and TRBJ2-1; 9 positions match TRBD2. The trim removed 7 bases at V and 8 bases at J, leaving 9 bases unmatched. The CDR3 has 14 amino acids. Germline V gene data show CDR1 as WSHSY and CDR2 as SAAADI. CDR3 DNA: TGCGCCAGCAATCCGGCGGGAGGGCCCGATGAGCAGTTCTTC. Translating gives CASNPAGGPDEQFF.

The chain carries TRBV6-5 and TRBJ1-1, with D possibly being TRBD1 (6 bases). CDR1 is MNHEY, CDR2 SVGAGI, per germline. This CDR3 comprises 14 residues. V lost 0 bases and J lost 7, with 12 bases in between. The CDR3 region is CASSYSHRVLEAFF. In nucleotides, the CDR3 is TGTGCCAGCAGTTACTCGCACAGGGTGCTTGAAGCTTTCTTT.

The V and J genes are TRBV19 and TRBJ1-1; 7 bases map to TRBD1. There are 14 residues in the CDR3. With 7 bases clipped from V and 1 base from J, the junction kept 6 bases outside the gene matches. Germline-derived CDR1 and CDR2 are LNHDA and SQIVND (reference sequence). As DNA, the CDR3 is TGTGCCAGTAAGTTTTCAGGGGGGAACACTGAAGCTTTCTTT. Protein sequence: CASKFSGGNTEAFF.

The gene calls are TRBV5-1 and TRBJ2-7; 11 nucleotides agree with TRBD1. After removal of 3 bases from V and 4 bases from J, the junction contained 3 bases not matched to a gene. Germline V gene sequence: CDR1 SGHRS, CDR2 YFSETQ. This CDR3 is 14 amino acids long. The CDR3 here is CASSWTGGAYEQYF. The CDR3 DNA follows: TGCGCCAGCAGCTGGACAGGGGGCGCATACGAGCAGTACTTC.

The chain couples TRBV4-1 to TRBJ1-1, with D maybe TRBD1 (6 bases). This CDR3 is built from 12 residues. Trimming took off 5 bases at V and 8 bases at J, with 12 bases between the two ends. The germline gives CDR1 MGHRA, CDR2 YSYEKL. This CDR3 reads CASSDQGWEAFF. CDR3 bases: TGCGCCAGCAGCGATCAGGGGTGGGAAGCTTTCTTT.

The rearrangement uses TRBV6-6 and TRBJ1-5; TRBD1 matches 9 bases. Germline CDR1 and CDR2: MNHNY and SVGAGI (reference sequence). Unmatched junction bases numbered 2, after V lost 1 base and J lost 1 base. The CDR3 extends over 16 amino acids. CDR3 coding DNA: TGTGCCAGCAGTTACTTGGGACAGGGAAGCAATCAGCCCCAGCATTTT. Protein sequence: CASSYLGQGSNQPQHF.

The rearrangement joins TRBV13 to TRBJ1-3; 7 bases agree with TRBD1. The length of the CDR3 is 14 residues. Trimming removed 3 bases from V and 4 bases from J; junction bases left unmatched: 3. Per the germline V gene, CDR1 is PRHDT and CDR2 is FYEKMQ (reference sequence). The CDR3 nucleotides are TGTGCCAGCAGCTTCGACAGGGACGGAAACACCATATATTTT. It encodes CASSFDRDGNTIYF.

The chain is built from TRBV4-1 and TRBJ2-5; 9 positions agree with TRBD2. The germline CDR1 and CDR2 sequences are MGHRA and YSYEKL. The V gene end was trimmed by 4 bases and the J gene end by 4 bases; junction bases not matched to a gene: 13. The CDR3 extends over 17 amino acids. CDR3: CASSPSMAGGPGETQYF. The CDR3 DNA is TGCGCCAGCAGCCCAAGTATGGCGGGGGGGCCTGGAGAGACCCAGTACTTC.

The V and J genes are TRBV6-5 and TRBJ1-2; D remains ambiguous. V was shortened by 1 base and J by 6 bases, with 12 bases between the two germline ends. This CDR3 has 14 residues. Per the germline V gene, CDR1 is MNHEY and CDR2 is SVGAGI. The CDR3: CASSYYGNRNGYTF. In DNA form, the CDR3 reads TGTGCCAGCAGTTACTACGGGAACCGGAATGGCTACACCTTC.

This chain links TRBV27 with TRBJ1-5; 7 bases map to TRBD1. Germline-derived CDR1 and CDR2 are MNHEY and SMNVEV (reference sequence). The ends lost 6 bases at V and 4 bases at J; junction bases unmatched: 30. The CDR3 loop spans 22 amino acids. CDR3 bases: TGTGCCAGCAGGCGACCAACTGCTGTTTCTTCCGCACACAGGGGAGGTAATCAGCCCCAGCATTTT. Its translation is CASRRPTAVSSAHRGGNQPQHF.